This is a list of T cell receptor beta chains from one sample in a study of CXCR3-negative and CXCR3-positive naive CD8 T cells. TCRdb re-called the 5' RACE reads; every CDR3 protein appears as one record, without DNA. The sample's table shows thousands of distinct CDR3 sequences. The sample taken for sequencing was naive CXCR3+ CD8+ T cells from blood. The receptor set was obtained from a human donor in good health. Some clones in this sample may be carry-over from other donors' samples. Both conserved end residues are part of each CDR3. Size is stated for part of the rows, as once, few or many counts, or as a class when the clone is expanded.

V	J	length	size	CDR3
TRBV5-6	TRBJ1-1	14	medium-sized	CASSLQGMNTEAFF
TRBV25-1	TRBJ1-2	16	medium-sized	CASSEGLLAEHYGYTF
TRBV29-1	TRBJ2-3	14	NA	CSVQTGYFTDTQYF
TRBV6-5	TRBJ2-3	14	NA	CASTPGWSADTQYF
TRBV10-3	TRBJ2-2	17	NA	CAISGTGGLGGTGELFF
TRBV4-1	TRBJ1-1	13	NA	CASSHDRGLEAFF
TRBV11-2	TRBJ2-2	14	NA	CASSYRYNTGELFF
TRBV20-1	TRBJ2-7	12	NA	CSAGTASYEQYF
TRBV4-1	TRBJ1-1	17	NA	CASSQAGPQSGNTEAFF
TRBV5-1	TRBJ2-7	15	medium-sized	CASSLAVDGEGEQYF
TRBV29-1	TRBJ2-2	13	medium-sized	CSVEETYTGELFF
TRBV10-3	TRBJ2-6	15	medium-sized	CAISWTATGANVLTF
TRBV29-1	TRBJ2-1	12	medium-sized	CSVGQGGDEQFF
TRBV7-6	TRBJ2-7	14	medium-sized	CASSLRTGADEQYF
TRBV2	TRBJ2-3	15	medium-sized	CASSRLAGATDTQYF
TRBV19	TRBJ1-1	14	NA	CASIDRGLNTEAFF
TRBV5-1	TRBJ2-3	16	NA	CASSIGLAGAEDTQYF
TRBV10-3	TRBJ2-2	12	NA	CAISDRIGELFF
TRBV6-6	TRBJ2-7	17	medium-sized	CASSYSRLAGSSYEQYF
TRBV2	TRBJ2-3	13	NA	CASSDWDPDTQYF
TRBV25-1	TRBJ1-2	15	medium-sized	CASSPGTGTSRGYTF
TRBV19	TRBJ2-1	15	NA	CASSLQGSSYNEQFF
TRBV14	TRBJ2-7	14	NA	CASSPRDFTYEQYF
TRBV3-1	TRBJ2-2	16	medium-sized	CASSQVDGRDTGELFF
TRBV2	TRBJ2-5	17	medium-sized	CASSEGWRGGYQETQYF
TRBV4-1	TRBJ2-1	13	NA	CASSHGPSGEQFF
TRBV5-1	TRBJ2-7	14	NA	CASSSGAGSYEQYF
TRBV6-5	TRBJ2-2	15	NA	CASSYFGGNTGELFF
TRBV5-1	TRBJ2-1	18	NA	CASSLGAPSSGRALEQFF
TRBV27	TRBJ1-1	13	NA	CASNSAPGVTAFF
TRBV20-1	TRBJ2-7	13	NA	CSAPGLEFSEQYF
TRBV7-9	TRBJ1-6	15	medium-sized	CASSLDGAGHSPLHF
TRBV7-2	TRBJ2-2	14	NA	CASSALWNTGELFF
TRBV9	TRBJ2-1	15	NA	CASSVGTGPYNEQFF